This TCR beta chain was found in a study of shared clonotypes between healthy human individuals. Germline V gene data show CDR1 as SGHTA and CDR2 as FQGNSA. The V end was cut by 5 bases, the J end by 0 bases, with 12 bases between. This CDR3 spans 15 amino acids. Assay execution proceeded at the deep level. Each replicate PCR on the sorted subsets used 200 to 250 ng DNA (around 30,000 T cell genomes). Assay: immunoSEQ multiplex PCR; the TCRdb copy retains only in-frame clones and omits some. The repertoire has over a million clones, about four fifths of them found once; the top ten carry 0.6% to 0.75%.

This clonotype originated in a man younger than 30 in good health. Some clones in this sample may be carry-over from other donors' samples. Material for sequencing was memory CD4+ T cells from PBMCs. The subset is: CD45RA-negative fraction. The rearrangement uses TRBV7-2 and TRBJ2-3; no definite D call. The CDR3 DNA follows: TGTGCCAGCAGCCTAGGAAAGTTGAGCACAGATACGCAGTATTTT. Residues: CASSLGKLSTDTQYF.